This T cell receptor beta chain was sequenced for a study of blood T cell repertoires in COVID-19. V gave up 2 bases and J gave up 0 bases, with 13 bases separating them. Looked up from germline, CDR1 is MNHEY and CDR2 is SMNVEV (reference sequence). The CDR3 has 16 amino acids. Original handling: Researchers report that nucleated cell counts were estimated from reference gene primer amplification. The assay was immunoSEQ multiplex PCR, and TCRdb's table has in-frame clones only and misses some. V, J and clone size are taken as reported in that table, and D and trimming were inferred from the DNA itself. The profile covers under 450,000 clones, with 80% to 90% appearing a single time and around 1.3% taken by the ten largest.

Source material: PBMCs or T cells enriched from blood (not recorded which). The sequence came from a man in his thirties or forties who had recovered from COVID-19. The chain uses TRBV27 and TRBJ1-2; D perhaps matches TRBD1 (6 bases). The CDR3 DNA reads as TGTGCCAGCAGTTTAGGGCAGGGGAGAGCTAACTATGGCTACACCTTC. It encodes CASSLGQGRANYGYTF.